The rows below give T cell receptor beta chains drawn from one sample of a study of T cells in Graves' hyperthyroidism and ophthalmopathy. TCRdb redid the calling of the multiplex PCR reads with MiXCR, one entry per CDR3 protein. This sample carries approximately 560,000 distinct CDR3 sequences, 35% to 55% of them seen once, and the ten largest clones take roughly 8.2%. The sequenced material came from peripheral blood or thyroid tissue (not recorded which). Every receptor here comes from a woman aged 18-29 years with Graves' hyperthyroidism. CDR3s leave out the opening cysteine and the closing phenylalanine or tryptophan.

CDR3aa: ASSLPTGTEAF
v_gene: TRBV7-2
len: 11

CDR3aa: ALLGQGNQPQH
v_gene: TRBV2
len: 11

CDR3aa: ASSLVRTVASYT
v_gene: TRBV11-2
len: 12

CDR3aa: ASSLAGTASYEQY
v_gene: TRBV7-9
len: 13

CDR3aa: ASSHTGNNSPLH
v_gene: TRBV12-3/TRBV12-4
len: 12

CDR3aa: ASSFSSATEAF
v_gene: TRBV7-3
len: 11

CDR3aa: ASSYQQGGYGYT
v_gene: TRBV6-5
len: 12

CDR3aa: SATPPSLAGAHEQY
v_gene: TRBV20-1
len: 14

CDR3aa: ASSQGGAGFNTEAF
v_gene: TRBV7-8
len: 14

CDR3aa: AISGTGDWVSYEQY
v_gene: TRBV10-3
len: 14

CDR3aa: ASSFIGVPEAF
v_gene: TRBV12-3/TRBV12-4
len: 11

CDR3aa: ASSDSTTSGRQEQY
v_gene: TRBV11-2
len: 14

CDR3aa: ASSLRQSQETQY
v_gene: TRBV5-1
len: 12

CDR3aa: ASSASGTGESF
v_gene: TRBV9
len: 11

CDR3aa: ASRSPGTGVGQPQH
v_gene: TRBV7-9
len: 14

CDR3aa: RGVGALNSNQPQH
v_gene: TRBV20-1
len: 13

CDR3aa: ASSRGGGYGYT
v_gene: TRBV7-9
len: 11

CDR3aa: SAAGTGRSSYGYT
v_gene: TRBV29-1
len: 13

CDR3aa: ASSLGGADNSPLH
v_gene: TRBV7-2
len: 13

CDR3aa: ASTGRGANGELF
v_gene: TRBV7-2
len: 12

CDR3aa: ATSRVPGEKLF
v_gene: TRBV15
len: 11

CDR3aa: SARQATGGLSEKLF
v_gene: TRBV20-1
len: 14

CDR3aa: ASSFGARRNTEAF
v_gene: TRBV28
len: 13

CDR3aa: ASSPHRDRGQANQPQH
v_gene: TRBV14
len: 16

CDR3aa: ASRERSGQETQY
v_gene: TRBV2
len: 12

CDR3aa: ASRRQSNTGELF
v_gene: TRBV2
len: 12

CDR3aa: ATSYLGPVGNQPQH
v_gene: TRBV24-1
len: 14

CDR3aa: ASSSTGWQETQY
v_gene: TRBV7-2
len: 12

CDR3aa: ASSARTASGNTIY
v_gene: TRBV9
len: 13

CDR3aa: ASSFGGTDTQY
v_gene: TRBV25-1
len: 11

CDR3aa: SAMDRAIKLF
v_gene: TRBV20-1
len: 10